A selection of T cell receptor beta chains follows, all from one sample in a study of radiotherapy plus CTLA-4 blockade in lung cancer. Method: immunoSEQ multiplex PCR; TCRdb's copy keeps in-frame clones and lacks some. The sample has approximately 50,000 clones, 80% to 90% seen once; the top ten hold 15% to 20%. Sequenced here: peripheral blood, sampled from a patient treated with radiotherapy plus ipilimumab. The receptor set was obtained from a human donor with non-small cell lung cancer that progressed on radiotherapy plus ipilimumab. Some clones in this sample may be carry-over from other donors' samples. The CDR3 runs from the conserved cysteine through the conserved F or W. A D gene is named only where the DNA matches it firmly. Some rows have no size entry. The others give once, few or many, or a class for an expanded clone.

v_gene	j_gene	d_gene	abundance	CDR3nt	CDR3aa
TRBV9	TRBJ2-3	TRBD2	NA	TGTGCCAGCAGCGTAGATCTAGCGGGAGGTCATACGCAGTATTTT	CASSVDLAGGHTQYF
TRBV5-1	TRBJ1-1	TRBD1	NA	TGCGCCAGCAGGTCACAGGGGGGTCTGTTGGGGAACACTGAAGCTTTCTTT	CASRSQGGLLGNTEAFF
TRBV9	TRBJ1-1	TRBD1	NA	TGTGCCAGCAGCGTCAGGACAGGGTATTTCGCTGAAGCTTTCTTT	CASSVRTGYFAEAFF
TRBV6-5	TRBJ1-1	NA	once	TGTGCCAGCAGCTTAACCCTACAGGGACACACTGAAGCTTTCTTT	CASSLTLQGHTEAFF
TRBV28	TRBJ2-7	NA	NA	TGTGCCAGCAGTTTTAACATTTACGAGCAGTACTTC	CASSFNIYEQYF
TRBV12-5	TRBJ1-1	NA	NA	TGTGCTAGTGGTGTGGACAGATACACTGAAGCTTTCTTT	CASGVDRYTEAFF
TRBV12-5	TRBJ2-7	TRBD1	NA	TGTGCTAGTGGTTTGCCCGGGACAGGGAACAACGAGCAGTACTTC	CASGLPGTGNNEQYF
TRBV7-8	TRBJ2-1	NA	NA	TGTGCCAGCAGCTTAGAGCCCTGGGGTAGCGTAAACTACAATGAGCAGTTCTTC	CASSLEPWGSVNYNEQFF
TRBV7-9	TRBJ2-7	TRBD2	NA	TGTGCCAGCAGCTCTTCTACTAGCGGGAGTTACGACGAGCAGTACTTC	CASSSSTSGSYDEQYF
TRBV6-1	TRBJ1-5	NA	NA	TGTGCCAGCAGTTCCGCGTCTCAGGGGAATCAGCCCCAGCATTTT	CASSSASQGNQPQHF
TRBV14	TRBJ1-2	TRBD1	NA	TGTGCCAGCAGCCAATTTCAGGGGGCGAAGTCTTTCTATGGCTACACCTTC	CASSQFQGAKSFYGYTF
TRBV6-4	TRBJ1-1	TRBD1	NA	TGTGCCAGCAGGGATTCCGGGACAGGGAACACTGAAGCTTTCTTT	CASRDSGTGNTEAFF
TRBV19	TRBJ1-1	NA	NA	TGTGCCAGTAGTATGAATGGGGCCGTTGAAGCTTTCTTT	CASSMNGAVEAFF
TRBV11-2	TRBJ1-2	TRBD1	NA	TGTGCCAGCAGCTCGGGACAGAAACCAAACTATGGCTACACCTTC	CASSSGQKPNYGYTF
TRBV19	TRBJ2-7	TRBD2	NA	TGTGCCAGTAGTATCGGTAGCGGGAGGTCAACCTACGAGCAGTACTTC	CASSIGSGRSTYEQYF
TRBV4-1	TRBJ2-2	NA	NA	TGCGCCAGCAGCCAAGTCCAGAACACCGGGGAGCTGTTTTTT	CASSQVQNTGELFF
TRBV5-1	TRBJ1-4	NA	NA	TGCGCCAGCAGCTCGGGTGCCCCTAATGAAAAACTGTTTTTT	CASSSGAPNEKLFF
TRBV13	TRBJ2-7	TRBD2	NA	TGTGCCAGCAGCTCTCTCGGACTAGCGGGGAATAGGAACGAGCAGTACTTC	CASSSLGLAGNRNEQYF
TRBV27	TRBJ2-5	TRBD1	once	TGTGCCAGCAGTCTGGGGACAGGGGATGCGGAGACCCAGTACTTC	CASSLGTGDAETQYF
TRBV14	TRBJ2-1	TRBD2	NA	TGTGCCAGCAGCCACTTCGGACGGGGGGACAATGAGCAGTTCTTC	CASSHFGRGDNEQFF
TRBV29-1	TRBJ1-2	TRBD1	NA	TGCAGCGGGGAAACAGGGGCTGGTATCTATGGCTACACCTTC	CSGETGAGIYGYTF
TRBV29-1	TRBJ2-3	NA	NA	TGCAGCGTTGCTGTTGGCCCGCAGTATTTT	CSVAVGPQYF
TRBV9	TRBJ1-2	NA	NA	TGTGCCAGCAGCGTAGAAGGGGCCCCACCCCGCGGCTACACCTTC	CASSVEGAPPRGYTF
TRBV5-1	TRBJ2-5	TRBD1	NA	TGCGCCAGCAGCCCGGACAGGGGGCTCCAAGAGACCCAGTACTTC	CASSPDRGLQETQYF
TRBV5-1	TRBJ1-6	TRBD1	few	TGCGCCAGCAGTCCCCAGGGGGCCTTCTCCTATAATTCACCCCTCCACTTT	CASSPQGAFSYNSPLHF
TRBV6-1	TRBJ2-7	TRBD2	once	TGTGCCAGCAGTGACGAGAGTAGCGGGGGACCCTACGAGCAGTACTTC	CASSDESSGGPYEQYF
TRBV29-1	TRBJ1-2	NA	NA	TGCAGCGTTGAAGATGTGGCAGGGCAAGGCTACACCTTC	CSVEDVAGQGYTF
TRBV9	TRBJ2-5	NA	once	TGTGCCAGCAGCGTAGGATCAGTGGAGGCCCAGTACTTC	CASSVGSVEAQYF
TRBV4-1	TRBJ2-1	NA	NA	TGCGCCAGCAGCCAAGAGGGGCGGGGAGGAAGCAATGAGCAGTTCTTC	CASSQEGRGGSNEQFF
TRBV15	TRBJ2-7	TRBD1	once	TGTGCCACCAGCTCTAGGCCGGGACAGGGTATTGATCAGTACTTC	CATSSRPGQGIDQYF
TRBV5-1	TRBJ2-5	TRBD2	NA	TGCGCCAGCAGCTTGGTCTTGGCTAGCGGGAGCGAAGAGACCCAGTACTTC	CASSLVLASGSEETQYF
TRBV5-1	TRBJ2-3	TRBD1	few	TGCGCCAGCAGCGCACAGGGGGCGCTTCAAAGCACAGATACGCAGTATTTT	CASSAQGALQSTDTQYF
TRBV4-1	TRBJ2-7	TRBD2	NA	TGCGCCAGCAGCCAAGTAGGGACTAGCCGCGAGCAGTACTTC	CASSQVGTSREQYF
TRBV10-1	TRBJ2-1	TRBD2	NA	TGCGCCAGCAGTGACCCGTTGCGGGGGGAGCTCCACAATGAGCAGTTCTTC	CASSDPLRGELHNEQFF
TRBV7-8	TRBJ2-7	NA	NA	TGTGCCAGCAGCTTAACTGGACTCTACGAGCAGTACTTC	CASSLTGLYEQYF
TRBV15	TRBJ2-5	TRBD1	few	TGTGCCACCAGTTTGGGACAGGGCGGAGAGACCCAGTACTTC	CATSLGQGGETQYF
TRBV19	TRBJ1-2	TRBD1	NA	TGTGCCAGTAGTCTTACGGACAGGGGGCTATATGGCTACACCTTC	CASSLTDRGLYGYTF
TRBV19	TRBJ1-1	NA	NA	TGTGCCAGTAGTCTCACGGGGAGGTTCACTGAAGCTTTCTTT	CASSLTGRFTEAFF
TRBV27	TRBJ2-7	NA	once	TGTGCCAGCAGTCCCTCGACAGTTTCCTACGAGCAGTACTTC	CASSPSTVSYEQYF
TRBV27	TRBJ2-1	TRBD1	NA	TGTGCCAGCAGTTTAAAGGGGACAGGGGGCTACGAGCAGTTCTTC	CASSLKGTGGYEQFF
TRBV19	TRBJ2-7	NA	NA	TGTGCCAGTAGTATATCACCTACCTACGAGCAGTACTTC	CASSISPTYEQYF
TRBV6-6	TRBJ2-3	NA	NA	TGTGCCAGCACTCGAGATCGGGGGTTAGATACGCAGTATTTT	CASTRDRGLDTQYF
TRBV7-2	TRBJ2-7	NA	NA	TGTGCCAGCAGCTTATACGTCGGGAGCTCCTACGAGCAGTACTTC	CASSLYVGSSYEQYF
TRBV7-9	TRBJ2-5	NA	NA	TGTGCCAGCAGCTTTTACAAAGAGACCCAGTACTTC	CASSFYKETQYF
TRBV6-1	TRBJ1-5	NA	NA	TGTGCCAGCAGTGATGCGGAGCCCCAGCATTTT	CASSDAEPQHF
TRBV7-8	TRBJ2-7	TRBD1	NA	TGTGCCAGCAGCTTCCGGGACAGGGACTACGAGCAGTACTTC	CASSFRDRDYEQYF
TRBV5-6	TRBJ1-2	NA	NA	TGTGCCAGCAGCTTGATCGTAAACACGGGAAGGGAAGGCTACACCTTC	CASSLIVNTGREGYTF
TRBV4-3	TRBJ2-7	TRBD2	NA	TGCGCCAGCAGCCAAGATCGAGCGGGATTAACGAGCGAGCAGTACTTC	CASSQDRAGLTSEQYF
TRBV5-1	TRBJ2-5	TRBD1	NA	TGCGCCAGCAGCCAGGGGGTAGGGGAGACCCAGTACTTC	CASSQGVGETQYF
TRBV5-5	TRBJ2-2	NA	NA	TGTGCCAGCAGCTTCGACAGGTCGTGGACCGGGGAGCTGTTTTTT	CASSFDRSWTGELFF
TRBV19	TRBJ2-7	TRBD2	NA	TGTGCCAGTAGTCGGCGGGGGGGCTACGAGCAGTACTTC	CASSRRGGYEQYF
TRBV10-3	TRBJ2-2	NA	NA	TGTGCCATCAGTGACCAGCAGGGAAGCGGGGAGCTGTTTTTT	CAISDQQGSGELFF